The 18 T cell receptor beta chains reported below all come from one sample, sequenced in a study of early T cells in non-severe SARS-CoV-2 infection. TCRdb itself ran the 5' RACE reads through MiXCR, one entry per CDR3 protein. This sample has around 52,000 distinct CDR3 sequences; around 12% occur once, and the top ten carry approximately 2.8%. Sequencing input: whole blood. The origin of the receptors is an adult who was a healthcare worker with PCR-confirmed SARS-CoV-2 infection or an uninfected control (not recorded which).

This clonotype has more than one count but fewer than ten. This chain connects TRBV12-3 or TRBV12-4 to TRBJ2-1, with 7 bases aligning to TRBD1. CDR3 size: 15 residues. Trimming removed 3 bases from V and 5 bases from J; junction bases left unmatched: 7. Written as DNA, the CDR3 is TGTGCCAGCAGTTTGACGACAGGGTATAACAATGAGCAGTTCTTC. It codes for CASSLTTGYNNEQFF.

The sample holds many counts of this clonotype. This chain links TRBV7-2 with TRBJ2-1, with 14 bases lining up with TRBD2. CDR3 length equals 21 residues. J lost 0 bases, V lost 5 bases, and 15 bases had no gene match. Per germline, CDR1 SGHTA and CDR2 FQGNSA. CDR3 bases: TGTGCCAGCAGCCTGCCCCGCCCGACTAGCGGGAGGGCGGGCTCCTACAATGAGCAGTTCTTC. Translating gives CASSLPRPTSGRAGSYNEQFF.

A note on this clonotype: The conserved closing phenylalanine or tryptophan is absent in this CDR3, likely reflecting a read error. The chain links TRBV7-9 to TRBJ1-4; 8 bases map to TRBD1. In germline, CDR1 is SEHNR, CDR2 FQNEAQ (reference sequence). Trimming at V came to 7 bases and at J to 7 bases, leaving 17 bases not matched to a gene. The CDR3 spans 17 residues. The CDR3 here is CASTIGQGGGYSEKLFS. As DNA, the CDR3 is TGTGCCAGCACCATCGGACAGGGAGGAGGTTACAGTGAAAAACTGTTTTCT.

The chain links TRBV14 to TRBJ2-7; the D is unclear. Trimming shortened V by 0 bases and J by 2 bases, and 2 bases separated the two germline ends. The germline CDR1 and CDR2 sequences are SGHDN and FVKESK. CDR3 length equals 12 residues. CDR3 region: CASSQDTYEQYF. The CDR3 DNA sequence: TGTGCCAGCAGCCAAGACACCTACGAGCAGTACTTC. The full variable domain, with the rest looked up from reference TRBV14 and TRBJ2-7, is EAGVTQFPSHSVIEKGQTVTLRCDPISGHDNLYWYRRVMGKEIKFLLHFVKESKQDESGMPNNRFLAERTGGTYSTLKVQPAELEDSGVYFCASSQDTYEQYFGPGTRLTVT.

This clonotype was observed many times. This rearrangement joins TRBV15 to TRBJ2-3; D possibly corresponds to TRBD2 (6 bases). The germline V gene has CDR1 LNHNV and CDR2 YYDKDF (reference sequence). V dropped 0 bases and J dropped 1 base, with 11 bases sitting between them. The CDR3 sequence is 16 residues long. CDR3 in amino acids: CATSRDIGGGTDTQYF. CDR3 DNA: TGTGCCACCAGCAGAGATATTGGAGGGGGCACAGATACGCAGTATTTT.

The V and J genes are TRBV20-1 and TRBJ2-1, with 8 bases that match TRBD2. With 0 bases clipped from V and 8 bases from J, the junction kept 21 bases outside the gene matches. From germline, CDR1 is DFQATT and CDR2 SNEGSKA (reference sequence). CDR3 size: 19 residues. CDR3 in amino acids: CSARDQVVGRGRRRHEQFF. The CDR3 nucleotides read TGCAGTGCTAGAGATCAAGTAGTAGGCCGCGGGAGGCGCCGACATGAGCAGTTCTTC.

In its sample, this clonotype was seen many times. The V call is TRBV20-1, the J call TRBJ2-7, with 9 bases lining up with TRBD1. This CDR3 comprises 13 residues. J lost 3 bases, V lost 5 bases, and 5 bases had no gene match. Looked up from germline, CDR1 is DFQATT and CDR2 is SNEGSKA (reference sequence). The CDR3 sequence is CSAYGTGNYEQYF. The CDR3 DNA reads as TGCAGTGCTTACGGGACAGGGAACTACGAGCAGTACTTC.

This clonotype was seen many times. The V call is TRBV28, the J call TRBJ1-1; no reliable D call. The germline CDR1 and CDR2 sequences are MDHEN and SYDVKM. Trimming pared 0 bases from V and 2 bases from J, leaving 4 bases between. The CDR3 is 13 amino acids. CDR3 in amino acids: CASSLWGNTEAFF. As DNA, the CDR3 is TGTGCCAGCAGTTTATGGGGTAACACTGAAGCTTTCTTT.

This clonotype was counted a few times. J is TRBJ2-1 and V is TRBV29-1; 11 bases map to TRBD2. Per germline, CDR1 SQVTM and CDR2 ANQGSEA. V shed 7 bases and J 7 bases; nucleotides not matched to a gene: 12. The CDR3 length is 15 residues. The CDR3 sequence is CSAPRMTSGENEQFF. As DNA, the CDR3 is TGCAGCGCTCCTCGTATGACTAGCGGGGAGAATGAGCAGTTCTTC.

This clonotype showed up just a few times. The chain recombines TRBV5-1 with TRBJ2-3; TRBD1 might be the D (5 bases). Germline lookup yields CDR1 SGHRS and CDR2 YFSETQ. V was trimmed by 4 bases and J by 4 bases, leaving 22 bases between them. The CDR3 runs 17 residues. CDR3 in amino acids: CASSPDKGMNGPDTQYF. CDR3 sequence (DNA): TGCGCCAGCAGCCCCGACAAGGGGATGAATGGCCCAGATACGCAGTATTTT.

This clonotype occurred many times. J is TRBJ1-5 and V is TRBV9, with D possibly TRBD1 on 5 matching bases. V shed 3 bases and J shed 4 bases, with 14 bases lying between them. CDR3 length: 15 amino acids. Germline-derived CDR1 and CDR2 are SGDLS and YYNGEE. The CDR3 coding sequence is TGTGCCAGCAGCGCCTCTTCGTGGGGGAATCAGCCCCAGCATTTT. Translation gives CASSASSWGNQPQHF. Based on the CDR3 plus reference TRBV9 and TRBJ1-5, the full variable domain is DSGVTQTPKHLITATGQRVTLRCSPRSGDLSVYWYQQSLDQGLQFLIQYYNGEERAKGNILERFSAQQFPDLHSELNLSSLELGDSALYFCASSASSWGNQPQHFGDGTRLSIL.

This clonotype has only a few counts. J is TRBJ2-5 and V is TRBV5-1; tentatively, D is TRBD2 (6 bases). V was pared by 3 bases and J by 0 bases, with 9 bases between. Per germline, CDR1 SGHRS and CDR2 YFSETQ. CDR3 length: 14 amino acids. CDR3 region: CASSSSGDQETQYF. The CDR3 DNA follows: TGCGCCAGCAGCTCGTCGGGGGACCAAGAGACCCAGTACTTC.

This clonotype occurred a few times. One end of the junction does not line up with germline, which may come from a read error. The chain carries TRBV28 and TRBJ1-2; D ambiguous. Per germline, CDR1 MDHEN and CDR2 SYDVKM. The CDR3 has 12 residues. The CDR3 DNA follows: TGTGCCAGCAGTGTCGGAGGGCAGCTCAATCACTTC. Translation gives CASSVGGQLNHF.

This clonotype was detected many times. This chain joins TRBV6-5 and TRBJ1-2; the match to TRBD1 covers 9 bases. In germline, CDR1 is MNHEY, CDR2 SVGAGI. The CDR3 is made up of 13 amino acids. Trimming removed 5 bases from V and 4 bases from J; junction bases left unmatched: 2. The CDR3 DNA is TGTGCCAGCAGTAAGGACAGGGGCTATGGCTACACCTTC. Amino acid sequence: CASSKDRGYGYTF.

The rearrangement uses TRBV7-9 and TRBJ1-6; D remains unclear. CDR3 length: 14 residues. The germline CDR1 and CDR2 sequences are SEHNR and FQNEAQ (reference sequence). V gave up 5 bases and J gave up 7 bases, with 12 bases separating them. The CDR3 DNA follows: TGTGCCAGCAGCCCCCCGGCAGCCAATTCACCCCTCCACTTT. Amino acid sequence: CASSPPAANSPLHF.

The chain has TRBV11-3 and TRBJ2-3, with TRBD1 matching 8 bases. Trimming removed 4 bases from V and 5 bases from J; junction bases left unmatched: 8. Germline assignment: CDR1 SGHNT and CDR2 YENEEA. The CDR3 is made up of 15 amino acids. CDR3 amino acids: CASSSGQAAGDTQYF. DNA for the CDR3: TGTGCCAGCAGCTCGGGACAGGCGGCCGGAGATACGCAGTATTTT.

This clonotype was observed many times. The gene calls are TRBV6-6 and TRBJ1-2; TRBD1 is a possible D gene (5 bases). Trimming left V 9 bases short and J 6 bases short, with 17 bases between. Per germline, CDR1 MNHNY and CDR2 SVGAGI (reference sequence). CDR3 length: 13 residues. CDR3 amino acids: CASSGGSSDGYTF. The CDR3 region has the DNA TGTGCCAGTTCGGGGGGAAGCTCCGATGGCTACACCTTC.

This clonotype is a singleton in its sample. CDR3 sequence reads: CASSPDRSSYEQYF. CDR3 nucleotide sequence: TGTGCCAGCAGCCCCGACAGGTCCTCCTACGAGCAGTACTTC. The genes are TRBV7-2 and TRBJ2-7, with D tentatively TRBD1 (6 bases). The germline gives CDR1 SGHTA, CDR2 FQGNSA. CDR3 size: 14 residues. Trimming stripped 5 bases from V and 0 bases from J, with 11 bases between.